This TCR beta chain was sequenced in a study of T cell responses to AZD1222 COVID-19 vaccine (dated by TCRdb to 2020 to 2023). For the wider study: A total of 230 or so trial participants underwent TCR sequencing, of whom 200 to 220 received two doses of AZD1222 and 26 received two doses of the MenACWY control vaccine. Trial participants were enrolled by age into 18-55, 56-69 and 70-plus year subgroups, with roughly 160, 29 and 62 TCR-sequenced participants respectively. Findings and caveats that apply to the study as a whole: Conclusions about previously exposed vaccinees were limited because only six AZD1222 recipients were SARS-CoV-2 seropositive at baseline. Because no day 14 peak-response samples were available, the repertoires could be characterized only after the peak T cell response. Participants were mostly white British and included more females than males, and it was suggested by the authors that clonal diversity may have been underestimated. In the small 56-69-year group, the increase in depth fell short of significance, most likely because of low power. Vaccine-associated CD4 TCRs spanned the whole spike protein, with dominant responses in regions 160-218 and 743-854. Epitopes outside the regions mutated in the B.1.351 and B.1.1.7 variants were reportedly recognized by nearly half of the unique spike-specific TCRs. Spike-specific TCR breadth and depth rose significantly after two AZD1222 doses compared with day 0 and with MenACWY recipients.

Turning to this clone: What this receptor recognizes is not known. No base quality values were provided; no much bigger clone lies one nucleotide off.

Looking up the germline V gene (reference sequence) yields CDR1 LNHDA and CDR2 SQIVND. The CDR3, from cysteine to phenylalanine, totals 14 residues. Just the 42-base CDR3 DNA is kept, in frame starting at base 1. A distance of 13 bases separates the germline ends of V and J, which lose 6 bases and 4 bases respectively. The time point label on this specimen signifies: about 28 days (+/-7) after the second vaccine dose. AZD1222 recipients given second doses at about 4 weeks or at about 12 weeks were pooled, since spike-specific TCR depth and breadth were not found to differ between the two schedules. Vaccinee samples came from UK trials COV001 and COV002, including a single-blind randomized controlled phase 2/3 trial of AZD1222 (ChAdOx1 nCoV-19) in healthy adults. For TCRbeta chain sequencing, PBMC samples were collected from trial participants at day 0 and at day 28 after the second dose. The CDR3 regions of human TCRbeta chains were analyzed by immunosequencing. In the authors' own workflow: Repertoire TCRs were matched against a reference library of SARS-CoV-2-specific TCRs generated with the MIRA antigen-specificity platform. Breadth was defined as the fraction of unique TCRs that were SARS-CoV-2-associated. Depth was defined as the fraction of total T cells that were SARS-CoV-2-associated. Each spike-specific TCR was assigned to its reactive spike region and to a CD4 or CD8 class using the MIRA data. Log10-transformed breadth and depth values were compared by one-way ANOVA with Sidak's multiple comparisons tests. Here the immuneACCESS table is served through TCRdb, limited to in-frame sequences with V and J called. Missing clones are a known gap in these copies; in checked studies unresolved V genes cover under half, and the rest lacks a known reason. The V and J calls and clone size come from that table; D and trimming were worked out from the DNA. The sample contains approximately 140,000 clones, 80% to 95% of them found a single time. 4% of the sample comes from the top ten.

Sample: peripheral blood, taken 28 days after the second AZD1222 dose. The sequence came from an adult who received the AZD1222 COVID-19 vaccine. The chain links TRBV19 with TRBJ1-5; TRBD1 could be the D gene, as 5 bases match. Read as DNA, the sequence is TGTGCCAGTAGGTCTCAGGGTTTGAATCAGCCCCAGCATTTT. Translated, this is CASRSQGLNQPQHF.